The subject of this entry is one TCR beta chain. Its matching antigen is unknown. It was by 5' RACE with UMI labels that the TRB cDNA libraries were prepared. One entry per CDR3 protein, without DNA, is what TCRdb gives after re-calling the 5' RACE reads. The sample holds around 60,000 distinct CDR3 sequences. This specimen comes from a study of CXCR3-negative and CXCR3-positive naive CD8 T cells. Study-wide results and limits: More hydrophobic TRB CDR3s occurred in CXCR3-positive than in CXCR3-negative naive cells.

This TCR derives from a human donor in good health. Some clones in this sample may be carry-over from other donors' samples. Specimen: naive CXCR3+ CD8+ T cells from blood. Regarding subset: CD45RO-CCR7+CD27+CD95- naive CD8+ T cells expressing CXCR3 (TNR3+).

The CDR3 is CASSLDWSGGPNTEAFF. The genes are TRBV11-2 and TRBJ1-1; TCRdb names TRBD1, which stays unverified in the absence of DNA. CDR3 size: 17 residues. Germline CDR1 SGHAT, CDR2 FQNNGV.